A single sample gave rise to the 17 T cell receptor beta chains below, sequenced in a study of beta chain features in type 1 diabetes. Sequencing targeted expressed TCRB transcripts, as all isolated RNA had been reverse transcribed. Measured with immunoSEQ multiplex PCR; TCRdb has only the in-frame clones, and not every one. The sample contains just over 600,000 clones, roughly 16% of which appear only once. Sequenced material: naive CD4+ T cells from blood. These TCRs come from a young man in good health.

In its sample, this clone was seen a few times. V and J are TRBV13 and TRBJ1-1; 8 nucleotides agree with TRBD1. CDR3 length: 13 residues. Germline V CDR1 and CDR2: PRHDT, FYEKMQ (reference sequence). The V segment lost 6 bases and the J segment 4 bases; nucleotides outside the gene matches: 4. CDR3 DNA sequence: TGTGCCAGCAGGTTCACAGGGGGCACTGAAGCTTTCTTT. It encodes CASRFTGGTEAFF.

In this sample, this clone turned up a few times. The J gene is TRBJ2-5, the V gene TRBV4-3; tentative D call: TRBD2 (6 bases). With 3 bases removed from V and 3 bases from J, the gap between germline ends came to 17 bases. The germline V gene encodes CDR1 LGHNA and CDR2 YSLEER. CDR3 size: 16 residues. The DNA for the CDR3 is TGCGCCAGCAGCCATGCTACGGCGGGACTTGAAGAGACCCAGTACTTC. It codes for CASSHATAGLEETQYF.

Only a few counts were recorded for this clone. CDR3 loop: CASSLGQGKDTQYF. In DNA, the CDR3 is TGTGCCAGCAGCTTAGGACAGGGAAAAGATACGCAGTATTTT. V is TRBV7-9 and J is TRBJ2-3, with 7 bases aligning to TRBD1. The junction had 3 bases not matched to a gene; V was cut back by 1 base and J by 5 bases. Per germline, CDR1 SEHNR and CDR2 FQNEAQ (reference sequence). The CDR3 extends over 14 amino acids. Full variable domain (remainder filled in from reference TRBV7-9 and TRBJ2-3): DTGVSQNPRHKITKRGQNVTFRCDPISEHNRLYWYRQTLGQGPEFLTYFQNEAQLEKSRLLSDRFSAERPKGSFSTLEIQRTEQGDSAMYLCASSLGQGKDTQYFGPGTRLTVL.

The genes are TRBV5-1 and TRBJ2-1, with 9 bases aligning to TRBD2. The germline V gene has CDR1 SGHRS and CDR2 YFSETQ. CDR3 length: 15 residues. The trim removed 7 bases at V and 4 bases at J, leaving 9 bases unmatched. CDR3 DNA: TGCGCCAGCCGCGGGACAGCGGGAGGATACAATGAGCAGTTCTTC. This gives the protein CASRGTAGGYNEQFF.

This clone was counted between two and nine times. The chain has TRBV5-1 and TRBJ2-5, with a weak D call TRBD1 (6 bases). The CDR3 covers 15 residues. V lost 0 bases to trimming and J lost 5 bases, with 14 bases between them. CDR1 and CDR2 (germline): SGHRS, YFSETQ. Here the CDR3 reads CASSLEASTGETQYF. The CDR3 DNA reads as TGCGCCAGCAGCTTGGAGGCATCCACAGGGGAGACCCAGTACTTC. Looking up the rest from reference TRBV5-1 and TRBJ2-5 gives the full variable domain: KAGVTQTPRYLIKTRGQQVTLSCSPISGHRSVSWYQQTPGQGLQFLFEYFSETQRNKGNFPGRFSGRQFSNSRSEMNVSTLELGDSALYLCASSLEASTGETQYFGPGTRLLVL.

This chain links TRBV7-2 with TRBJ2-1; 7 bases map to TRBD1. J lost 1 base, V lost 1 base, and 1 base had no gene match. Germline CDR1 is SGHTA and CDR2 is FQGNSA. The CDR3 is 15 residues long. The CDR3 DNA reads TGTGCCAGCAGCTTAGTGACAGGGTCCTACAATGAGCAGTTCTTC. It is translated as CASSLVTGSYNEQFF.

The V call is TRBV9, the J call TRBJ1-1; TRBD1 matches 7 bases. The J segment lost 2 bases and the V segment lost 4 bases, leaving 5 bases of the junction unmatched. The CDR3 runs to 14 residues. CDR1 is SGDLS, CDR2 YYNGEE, per germline. The CDR3 DNA follows: TGTGCCAGCAGCCCCGGGACAGAAAACACTGAAGCTTTCTTT. Protein: CASSPGTENTEAFF.

The V and J genes are TRBV5-1 and TRBJ2-1; possible D gene TRBD2, 7 bases. The CDR3 contains 19 residues. Germline V lookup: CDR1 SGHRS, CDR2 YFSETQ. Trimming left V 2 bases short and J 10 bases short, with 31 bases between. CDR3 DNA: TGCGCCAGCAGCTTCCCCACCGGGGCCCCCGGGGGGCGGATACCAGAGCAGTTCTTC. Translated, it gives CASSFPTGAPGGRIPEQFF.

This chain joins TRBV11-1 and TRBJ2-3; D call uncertain. There are 15 residues in the CDR3. V was clipped by 1 base and J by 2 bases, with 10 bases between them. The germline V gene encodes CDR1 SGHAT and CDR2 FQDESV (reference sequence). The CDR3 protein is CASSLGDQNTDTQYF. CDR3 sequence (DNA): TGTGCCAGCAGCTTAGGTGACCAGAACACAGATACGCAGTATTTT.

This clone was counted between two and nine times. Different DNA sequences within this sample yield the same CDR3. V is TRBV20-1 and J is TRBJ2-1, with unresolved D. CDR1 DFQATT and CDR2 SNEGSKA come from the germline V gene (reference sequence). The CDR3 runs to 10 residues. Trimming removed 4 bases from V and 7 bases from J, with 5 bases in between. The CDR3 protein is CSANGNEQFF. Written as DNA, the CDR3 is TGCAGTGCTAATGGGAATGAGCAGTTCTTC.

The V call is TRBV13, the J call TRBJ1-2; possible D gene TRBD1, 5 bases. V lost 4 bases and J lost 0, with 12 bases in between. Germline lookup yields CDR1 PRHDT and CDR2 FYEKMQ (reference sequence). The CDR3 contains 15 residues. The CDR3 bases are TGTGCCAGCAGCTCCGGGGCGACTTCTAACTATGGCTACACCTTC. This sequence encodes CASSSGATSNYGYTF.

This clone has just a few counts. J is TRBJ2-5 and V is TRBV25-1, with a possible D match to TRBD2 (6 bases). Trimming pared 8 bases from V and 0 bases from J, leaving 19 bases between. The germline CDR1 and CDR2 sequences are MGHDK and SYGVNS. The CDR3 sequence is 16 residues long. The chain's CDR3 is CASGGRWAQYQETQYF. CDR3 in DNA: TGTGCCAGCGGGGGGAGATGGGCGCAGTACCAAGAGACCCAGTACTTC.

This clone was counted between two and nine times. The V gene is TRBV9, the J gene TRBJ1-5; D uncertain. The germline CDR1 and CDR2 sequences are SGDLS and YYNGEE. V was trimmed by 0 bases and J by 7 bases, leaving 11 bases between them. The CDR3 consists of 14 residues. CDR3 coding DNA: TGTGCCAGCAGCGTAGGGAAAGGGCTACAGCCCCAGCATTTT. This translates into CASSVGKGLQPQHF.

The genes are TRBV4-3 and TRBJ1-1, with 10 bases matching TRBD1. The trim removed 0 bases at V and 10 bases at J, leaving 2 bases unmatched. The CDR3 sequence is 13 residues long. Germline V lookup: CDR1 LGHNA, CDR2 YSLEER. The CDR3 here is CASSQDRDRGAFF. The CDR3 bases are TGCGCCAGCAGCCAAGACAGGGACAGGGGAGCTTTCTTT.

As to this clone: In the same sample, other DNA sequences code for this CDR3. In nucleotides, the CDR3 is TGTGCCAGCAGTTTGAGCGGGCCTGGGGCCAACGTCCTGACTTTC. It yields the protein CASSLSGPGANVLTF. This chain connects TRBV28 to TRBJ2-6, with a tentative D call TRBD2 (6 bases). V dropped 3 bases and J dropped 2 bases, with 8 bases sitting between them. The CDR3 has 15 amino acids. The germline gives CDR1 MDHEN, CDR2 SYDVKM.

The gene calls are TRBV28 and TRBJ1-2, with 9 bases matching TRBD1. The V gene end was trimmed by 3 bases and the J gene end by 8 bases; junction bases not matched to a gene: 10. The CDR3 has 15 residues. Germline CDR1 is MDHEN and CDR2 is SYDVKM. Here the CDR3 DNA reads TGTGCCAGCAGTTTCCCTGGACAGGGGACGAAAGGCTACACCTTC. Translated, it gives CASSFPGQGTKGYTF.

As to this clone: Other DNA sequences in the sample encode the same CDR3. V is TRBV18 and J is TRBJ1-1; D is unclear. There are 14 residues in the CDR3. Germline V gene data show CDR1 as KGHSH and CDR2 as LQKENI. The germline V and J ends were trimmed by 3 bases and 3 bases, with 11 bases remaining between them. DNA for the CDR3: TGTGCCAGCTCACCGAGGGTGGGCTACACTGAAGCTTTCTTT. Translated, it gives CASSPRVGYTEAFF.